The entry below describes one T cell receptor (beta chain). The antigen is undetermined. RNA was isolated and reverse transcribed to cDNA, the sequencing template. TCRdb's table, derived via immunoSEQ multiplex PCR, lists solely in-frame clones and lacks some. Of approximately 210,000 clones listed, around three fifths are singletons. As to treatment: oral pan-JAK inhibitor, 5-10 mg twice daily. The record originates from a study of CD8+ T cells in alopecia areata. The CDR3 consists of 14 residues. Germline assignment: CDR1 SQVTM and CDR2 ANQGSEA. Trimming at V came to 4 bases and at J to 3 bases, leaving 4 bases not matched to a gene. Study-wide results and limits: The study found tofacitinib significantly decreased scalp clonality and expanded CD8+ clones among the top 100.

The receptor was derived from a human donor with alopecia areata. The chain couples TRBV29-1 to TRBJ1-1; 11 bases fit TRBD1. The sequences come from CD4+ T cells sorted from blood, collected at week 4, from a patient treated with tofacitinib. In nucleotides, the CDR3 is TGCAGCGTTGCCCCGGGACAGGGGGACACTGAAGCTTTCTTT. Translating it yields CSVAPGQGDTEAFF.